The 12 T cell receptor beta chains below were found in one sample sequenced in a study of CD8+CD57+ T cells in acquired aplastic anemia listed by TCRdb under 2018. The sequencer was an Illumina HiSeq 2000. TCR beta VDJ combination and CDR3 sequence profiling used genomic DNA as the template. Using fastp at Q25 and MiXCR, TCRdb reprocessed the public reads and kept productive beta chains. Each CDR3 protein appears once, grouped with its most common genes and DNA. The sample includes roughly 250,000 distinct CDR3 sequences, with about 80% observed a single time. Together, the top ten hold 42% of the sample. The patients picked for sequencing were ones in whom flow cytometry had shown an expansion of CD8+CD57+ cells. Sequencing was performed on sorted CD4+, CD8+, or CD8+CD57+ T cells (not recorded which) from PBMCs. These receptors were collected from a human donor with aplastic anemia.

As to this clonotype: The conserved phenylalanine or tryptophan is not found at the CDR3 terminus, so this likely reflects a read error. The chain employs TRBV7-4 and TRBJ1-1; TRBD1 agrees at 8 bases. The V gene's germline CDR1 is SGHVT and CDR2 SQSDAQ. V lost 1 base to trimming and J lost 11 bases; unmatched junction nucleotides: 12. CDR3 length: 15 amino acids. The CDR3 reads CASSLDGSGGTGAFV. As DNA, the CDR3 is TGTGCCAGCAGCTTAGATGGCTCAGGGGGCACTGGCGCTTTCGTT.

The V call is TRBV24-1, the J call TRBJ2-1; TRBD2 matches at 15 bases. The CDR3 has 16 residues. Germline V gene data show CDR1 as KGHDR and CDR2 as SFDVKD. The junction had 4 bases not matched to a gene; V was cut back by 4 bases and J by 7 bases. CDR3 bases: TGTGCCACCAGTGACACCGGGACTAGCGGGGGGAATGAGCAGTTCTTC. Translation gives CATSDTGTSGGNEQFF.

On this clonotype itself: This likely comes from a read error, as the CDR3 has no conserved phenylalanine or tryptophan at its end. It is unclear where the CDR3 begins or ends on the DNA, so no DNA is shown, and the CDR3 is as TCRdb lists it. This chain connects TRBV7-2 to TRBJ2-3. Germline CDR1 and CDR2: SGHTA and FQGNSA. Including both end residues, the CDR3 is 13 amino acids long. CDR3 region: CASSLALAPTSCT.

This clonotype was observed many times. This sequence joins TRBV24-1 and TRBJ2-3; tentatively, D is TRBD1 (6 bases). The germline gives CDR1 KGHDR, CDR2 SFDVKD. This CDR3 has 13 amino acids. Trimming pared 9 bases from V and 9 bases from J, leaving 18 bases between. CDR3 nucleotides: TGTGCCACCTTGGCAGGGGACACCGGGACGCAGTATTTT. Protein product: CATLAGDTGTQYF.

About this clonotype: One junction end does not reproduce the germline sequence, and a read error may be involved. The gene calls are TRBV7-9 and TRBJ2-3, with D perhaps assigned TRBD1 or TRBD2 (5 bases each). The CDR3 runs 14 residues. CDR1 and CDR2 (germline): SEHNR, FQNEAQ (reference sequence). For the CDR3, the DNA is TGTGCCAGCAGCCCAGAGGGGACCTGGGGAAAGAACCATTTT. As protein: CASSPEGTWGKNHF.

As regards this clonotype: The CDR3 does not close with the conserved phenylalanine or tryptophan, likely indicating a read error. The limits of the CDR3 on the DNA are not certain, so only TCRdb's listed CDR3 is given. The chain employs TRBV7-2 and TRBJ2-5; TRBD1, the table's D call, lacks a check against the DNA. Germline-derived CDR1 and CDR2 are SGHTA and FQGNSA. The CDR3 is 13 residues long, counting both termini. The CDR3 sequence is CASSLCIGATTDM.

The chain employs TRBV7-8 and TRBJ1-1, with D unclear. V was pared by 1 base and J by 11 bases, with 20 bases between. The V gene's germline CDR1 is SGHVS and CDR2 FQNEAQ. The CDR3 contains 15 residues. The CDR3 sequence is CASSLDGSPDTQAFF. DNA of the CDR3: TGTGCCAGCAGCTTAGATGGAAGTCCCGATACGCAGGCTTTCTTT.

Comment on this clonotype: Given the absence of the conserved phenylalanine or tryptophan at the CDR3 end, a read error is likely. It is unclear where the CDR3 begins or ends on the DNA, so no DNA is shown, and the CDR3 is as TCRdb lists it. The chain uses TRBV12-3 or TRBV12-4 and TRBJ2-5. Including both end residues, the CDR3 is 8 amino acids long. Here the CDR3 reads CAGSTRRT.

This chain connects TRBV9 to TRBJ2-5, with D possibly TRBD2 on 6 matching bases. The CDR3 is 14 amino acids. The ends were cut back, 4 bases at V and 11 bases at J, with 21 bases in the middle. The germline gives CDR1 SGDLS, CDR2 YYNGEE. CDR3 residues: CASSLGSSGGAQYF. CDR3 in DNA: TGTGCCAGCAGCCTGGGGTCCAGCGGAGGGGCGCAGTACTTC.

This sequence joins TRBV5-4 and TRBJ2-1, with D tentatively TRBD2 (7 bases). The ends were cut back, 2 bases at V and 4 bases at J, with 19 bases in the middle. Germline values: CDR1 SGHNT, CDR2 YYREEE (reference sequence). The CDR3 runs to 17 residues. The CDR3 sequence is CASSFTSEGDRYNEQFF. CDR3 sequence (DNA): TGTGCCAGCAGCTTTACTAGCGAGGGGGACCGATACAATGAGCAGTTCTTC.

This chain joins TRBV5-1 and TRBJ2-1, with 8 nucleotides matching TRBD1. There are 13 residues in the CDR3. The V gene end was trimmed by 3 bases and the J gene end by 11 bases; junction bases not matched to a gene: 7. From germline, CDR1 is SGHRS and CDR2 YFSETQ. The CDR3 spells CASSYGQGDKQFF. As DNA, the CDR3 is TGCGCCAGCAGCTATGGACAGGGTGACAAGCAGTTCTTC.

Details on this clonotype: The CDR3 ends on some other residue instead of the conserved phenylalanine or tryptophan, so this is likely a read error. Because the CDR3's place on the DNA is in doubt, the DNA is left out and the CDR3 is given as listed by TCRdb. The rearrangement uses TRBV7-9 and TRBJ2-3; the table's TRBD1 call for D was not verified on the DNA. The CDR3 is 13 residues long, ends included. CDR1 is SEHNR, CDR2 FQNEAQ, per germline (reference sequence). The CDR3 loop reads CASSFAGSYGANV.